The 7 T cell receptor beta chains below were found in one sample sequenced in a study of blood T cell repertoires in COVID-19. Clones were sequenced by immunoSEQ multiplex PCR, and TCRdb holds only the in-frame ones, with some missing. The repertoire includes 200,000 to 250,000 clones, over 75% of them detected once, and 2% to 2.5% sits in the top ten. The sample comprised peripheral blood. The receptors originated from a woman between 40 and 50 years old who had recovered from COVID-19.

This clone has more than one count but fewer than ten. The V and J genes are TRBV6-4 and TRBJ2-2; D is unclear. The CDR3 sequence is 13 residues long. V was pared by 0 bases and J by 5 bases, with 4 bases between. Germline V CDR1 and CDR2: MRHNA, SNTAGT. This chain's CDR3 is CASSDSQTGELFF. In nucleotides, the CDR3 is TGTGCCAGCAGTGACTCCCAGACCGGGGAGCTGTTTTTT.

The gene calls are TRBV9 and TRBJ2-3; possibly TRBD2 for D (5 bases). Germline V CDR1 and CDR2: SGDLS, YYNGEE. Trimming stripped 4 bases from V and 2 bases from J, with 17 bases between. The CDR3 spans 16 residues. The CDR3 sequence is CASSIRADSSTDTQYF. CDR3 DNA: TGTGCCAGCAGCATCCGTGCGGACTCCTCCACAGATACGCAGTATTTT.

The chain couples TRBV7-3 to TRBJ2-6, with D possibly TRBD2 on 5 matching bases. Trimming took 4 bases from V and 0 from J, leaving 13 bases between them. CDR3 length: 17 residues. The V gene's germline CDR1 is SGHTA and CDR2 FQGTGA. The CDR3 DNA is TGTGCCAGCAGCTCTCGGACTGATAGCTCTGGGGCCAACGTCCTGACTTTC. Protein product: CASSSRTDSSGANVLTF. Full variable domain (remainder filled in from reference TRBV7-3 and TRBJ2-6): GAGVSQTPSNKVTEKGKYVELRCDPISGHTALYWYRQSLGQGPEFLIYFQGTGAADDSGLPNDRFFAVRPEGSVSTLKIQRTERGDSAVYLCASSSRTDSSGANVLTFGAGSRLTVL.

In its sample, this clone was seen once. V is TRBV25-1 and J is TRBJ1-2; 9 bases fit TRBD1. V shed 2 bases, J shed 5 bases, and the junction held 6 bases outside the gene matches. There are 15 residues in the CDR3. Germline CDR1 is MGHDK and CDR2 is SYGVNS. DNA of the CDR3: TGTGCCAGCAGTGAACCCGGGACAGGGTATTATGGCTACACCTTC. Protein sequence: CASSEPGTGYYGYTF.

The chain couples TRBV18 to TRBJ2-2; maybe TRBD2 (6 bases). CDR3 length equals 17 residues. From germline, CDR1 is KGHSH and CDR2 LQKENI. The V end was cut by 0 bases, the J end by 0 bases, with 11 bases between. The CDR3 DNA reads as TGTGCCAGCTCACCACCGGGAGGTTCAGCGAACACCGGGGAGCTGTTTTTT. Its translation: CASSPPGGSANTGELFF.

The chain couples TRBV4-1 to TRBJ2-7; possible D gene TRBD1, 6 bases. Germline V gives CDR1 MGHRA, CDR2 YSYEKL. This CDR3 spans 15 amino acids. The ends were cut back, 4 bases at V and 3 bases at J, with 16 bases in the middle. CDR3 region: CASSRLRGANYEQYF. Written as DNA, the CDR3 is TGCGCCAGCAGCCGCCTCAGGGGAGCCAACTACGAGCAGTACTTC.

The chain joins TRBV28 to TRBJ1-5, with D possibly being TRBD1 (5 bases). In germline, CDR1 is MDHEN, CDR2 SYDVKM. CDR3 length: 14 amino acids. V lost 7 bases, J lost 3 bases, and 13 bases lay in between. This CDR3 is CASTWGSDNQPQHF. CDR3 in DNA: TGTGCCAGCACCTGGGGCTCCGACAATCAGCCCCAGCATTTT.